This T cell receptor (beta chain) was sequenced in a study of cytomegalovirus exposure and HLA in healthy donors. General observations from the study: Some V segments, including TRBV6-2 and TRBV6-3, were excluded as indistinguishable.

PCR amplification relied on 60 Vbeta primers (plus 13 Jbeta primers). Data came from immunoSEQ multiplex PCR; TCRdb stores just in-frame clones and leaves some out. Recorded for this sample: 100,000 to 150,000 clones. Per the germline V gene, CDR1 is SGHTA and CDR2 is FQGNSA. The length of the CDR3 is 14 residues. Deletions cut 1 base from V and 0 bases from J, with 4 bases between. Concerning this clone: Its antigen is not known.

This receptor was obtained from a man between 18 and 29 years old in good health and CMV-seronegative. The V and J genes are TRBV7-2 and TRBJ2-1, with D uncertain. The specimen sequenced was PBMCs. CDR3 bases: TGTGCCAGCAGCTTAGACAGCTCCTACAATGAGCAGTTCTTC. Amino acids: CASSLDSSYNEQFF. The entire variable domain, with the rest obtained from reference TRBV7-2 and TRBJ2-1, is as follows: GAGVSQSPSNKVTEKGKDVELRCDPISGHTALYWYRQSLGQGLEFLIYFQGNSAPDKSGLPSDRFSAERTGGSVSTLTIQRTQQEDSAVYLCASSLDSSYNEQFFGPGTRLTVL.